This T cell receptor (beta chain) appears in the sequencing data of a study of cytomegalovirus exposure and HLA in healthy donors. Points from the study as a whole: Cytomegalovirus status was reportedly diagnosed by the classifier with high specificity and sensitivity. Across all donors, roughly uniform sequencing depth was an assumption of the presence/absence analyses.

V dropped 7 bases and J dropped 10; count of bases not matched to a gene: 11. This CDR3 contains 13 residues. The germline CDR1 and CDR2 sequences are MDHEN and SYDVKM. In the PCR, 60 Vbeta and 13 Jbeta primers were used. Libraries were prepared by immunoSEQ multiplex PCR; TCRdb keeps only in-frame clonotypes and omits some of them. Of approximately 170,000 clones detected, 81% appear once; the ten largest clones hold around 1.3%. To note about this clone: Its antigen remains unidentified.

The origin of this receptor is a man aged 45-65 years in good health and CMV-seropositive. The rearrangement joins TRBV28 to TRBJ2-5, with 8 bases that match TRBD1. Sequencing was performed on PBMCs. The CDR3 loop reads CASTNAGGWSQYF. CDR3 in DNA: TGTGCCAGCACCAACGCAGGGGGCTGGAGCCAGTACTTC. The full variable domain, rest sourced from reference TRBV28 and TRBJ2-5, is DVKVTQSSRYLVKRTGEKVFLECVQDMDHENMFWYRQDPGLGLRLIYFSYDVKMKEKGDIPEGYSVSREKKERFSLILESASTNQTSMYLCASTNAGGWSQYFGPGTRLLVL.